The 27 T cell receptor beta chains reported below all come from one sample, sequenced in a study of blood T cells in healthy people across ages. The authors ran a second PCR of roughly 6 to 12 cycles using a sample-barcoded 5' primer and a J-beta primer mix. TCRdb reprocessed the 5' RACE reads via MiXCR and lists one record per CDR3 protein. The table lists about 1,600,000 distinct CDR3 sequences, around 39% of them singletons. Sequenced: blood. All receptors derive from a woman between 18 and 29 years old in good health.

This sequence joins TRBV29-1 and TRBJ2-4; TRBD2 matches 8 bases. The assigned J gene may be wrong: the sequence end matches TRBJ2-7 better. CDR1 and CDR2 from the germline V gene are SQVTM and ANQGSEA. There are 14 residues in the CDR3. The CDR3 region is CSVKPGGALTEQYF. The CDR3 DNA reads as TGCAGCGTGAAACCGGGAGGGGCCCTTACCGAGCAGTACTTC.

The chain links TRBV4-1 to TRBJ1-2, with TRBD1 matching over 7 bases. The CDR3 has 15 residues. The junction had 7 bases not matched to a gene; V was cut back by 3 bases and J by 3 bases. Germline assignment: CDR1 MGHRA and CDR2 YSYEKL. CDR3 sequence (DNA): TGCGCCAGCAGCCACTCGCCTGGGACAGACTATGGCTACACCTTC. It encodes CASSHSPGTDYGYTF.

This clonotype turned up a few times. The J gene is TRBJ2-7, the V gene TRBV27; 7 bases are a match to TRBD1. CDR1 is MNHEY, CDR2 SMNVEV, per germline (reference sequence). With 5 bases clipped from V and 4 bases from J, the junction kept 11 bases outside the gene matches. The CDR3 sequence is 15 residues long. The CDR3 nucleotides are TGTGCCAGCAGTCTAAGTTGGACAGGCCTTTACGAGCAGTACTTC. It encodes CASSLSWTGLYEQYF.

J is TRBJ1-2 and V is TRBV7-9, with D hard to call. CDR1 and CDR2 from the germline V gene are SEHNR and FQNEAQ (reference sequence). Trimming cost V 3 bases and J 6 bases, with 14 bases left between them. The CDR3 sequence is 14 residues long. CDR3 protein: CASSFRAAQHGYTF. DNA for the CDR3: TGTGCCAGCAGCTTCCGGGCAGCTCAGCATGGCTACACCTTC.

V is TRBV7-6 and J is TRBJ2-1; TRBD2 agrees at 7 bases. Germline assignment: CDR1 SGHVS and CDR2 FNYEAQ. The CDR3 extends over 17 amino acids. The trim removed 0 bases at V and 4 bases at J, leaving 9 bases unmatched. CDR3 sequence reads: CASSLAPWGSGYNEQFF. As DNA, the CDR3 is TGTGCCAGCAGCTTAGCGCCCTGGGGTAGCGGGTACAATGAGCAGTTCTTC.

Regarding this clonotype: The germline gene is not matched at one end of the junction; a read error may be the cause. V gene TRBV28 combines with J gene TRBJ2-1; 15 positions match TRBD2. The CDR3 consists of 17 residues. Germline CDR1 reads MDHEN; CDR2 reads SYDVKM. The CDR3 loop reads CAGRSGLAGGYYNEQFF. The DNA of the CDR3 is TGTGCCGGCAGAAGTGGACTAGCGGGGGGGTACTACAATGAGCAGTTCTTC.

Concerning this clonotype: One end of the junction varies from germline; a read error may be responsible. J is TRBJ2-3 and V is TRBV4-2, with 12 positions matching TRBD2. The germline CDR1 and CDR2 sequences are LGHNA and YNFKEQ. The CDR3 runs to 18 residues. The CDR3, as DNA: TGTGCCAGCAACCATTCCCTAGCGGGAGGGCAAAGGACAGATACGCAGAATTTT. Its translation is CASNHSLAGGQRTDTQNF.

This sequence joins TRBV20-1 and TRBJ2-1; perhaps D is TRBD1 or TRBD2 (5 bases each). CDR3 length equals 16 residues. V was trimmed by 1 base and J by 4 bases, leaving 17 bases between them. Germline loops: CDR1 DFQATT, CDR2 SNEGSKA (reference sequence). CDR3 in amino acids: CSARARGRRGYNEQFF. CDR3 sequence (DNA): TGCAGTGCTAGAGCCCGGGGCAGGAGAGGGTACAATGAGCAGTTCTTC.

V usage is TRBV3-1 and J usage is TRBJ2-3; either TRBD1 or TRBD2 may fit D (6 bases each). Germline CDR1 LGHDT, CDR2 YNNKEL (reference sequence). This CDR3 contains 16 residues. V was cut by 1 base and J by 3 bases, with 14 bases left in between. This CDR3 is CASSQVGVGGTDTQYF. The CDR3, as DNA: TGTGCCAGCAGCCAAGTAGGAGTAGGGGGGACAGATACGCAGTATTTT.

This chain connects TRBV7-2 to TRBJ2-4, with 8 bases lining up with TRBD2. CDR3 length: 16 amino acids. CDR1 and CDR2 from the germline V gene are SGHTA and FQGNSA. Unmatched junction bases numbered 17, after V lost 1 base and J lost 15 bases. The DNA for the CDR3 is TGTGCCAGCAGCTTAGTCGTCGGACTAGCACAAGAGACCCGGTACTTC. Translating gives CASSLVVGLAQETRYF. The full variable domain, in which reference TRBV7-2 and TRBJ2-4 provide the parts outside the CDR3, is GAGVSQSPSNKVTEKGKDVELRCDPISGHTALYWYRQSLGQGLEFLIYFQGNSAPDKSGLPSDRFSAERTGGSVSTLTIQRTQQEDSAVYLCASSLVVGLAQETRYFGAGTRLSVL.

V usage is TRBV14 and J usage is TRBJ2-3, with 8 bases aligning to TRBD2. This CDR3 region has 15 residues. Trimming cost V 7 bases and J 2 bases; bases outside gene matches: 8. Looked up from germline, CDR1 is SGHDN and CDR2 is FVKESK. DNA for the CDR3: TGTGCCAGCAAATGGAAGCGGGGGTTCACAGATACGCAGTATTTT. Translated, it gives CASKWKRGFTDTQYF. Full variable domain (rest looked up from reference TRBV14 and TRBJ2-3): EAGVTQFPSHSVIEKGQTVTLRCDPISGHDNLYWYRRVMGKEIKFLLHFVKESKQDESGMPNNRFLAERTGGTYSTLKVQPAELEDSGVYFCASKWKRGFTDTQYFGPGTRLTVL.

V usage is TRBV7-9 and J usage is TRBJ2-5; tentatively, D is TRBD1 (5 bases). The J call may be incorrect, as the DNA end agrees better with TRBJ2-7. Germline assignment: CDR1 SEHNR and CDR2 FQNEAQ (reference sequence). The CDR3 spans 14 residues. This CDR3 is CASSLSPPRDEQYF. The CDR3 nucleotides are TGTGCCAGCAGCTTATCTCCCCCCAGGGACGAGCAGTACTTC.

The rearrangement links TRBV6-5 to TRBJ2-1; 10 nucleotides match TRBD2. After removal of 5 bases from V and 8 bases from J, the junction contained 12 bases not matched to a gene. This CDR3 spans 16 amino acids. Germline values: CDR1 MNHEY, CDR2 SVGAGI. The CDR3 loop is CASSPEASGRTHEQFF. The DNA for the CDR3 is TGTGCCAGCAGTCCGGAGGCTAGCGGGAGAACCCATGAGCAGTTCTTC.

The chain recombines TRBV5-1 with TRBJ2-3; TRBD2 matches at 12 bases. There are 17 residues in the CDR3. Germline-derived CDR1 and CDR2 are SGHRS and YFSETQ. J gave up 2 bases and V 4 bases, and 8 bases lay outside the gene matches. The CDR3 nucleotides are TGCGCCAGCAGCGGGACCCTAGCGGGAGGGAACACAGATACGCAGTATTTT. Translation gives CASSGTLAGGNTDTQYF.

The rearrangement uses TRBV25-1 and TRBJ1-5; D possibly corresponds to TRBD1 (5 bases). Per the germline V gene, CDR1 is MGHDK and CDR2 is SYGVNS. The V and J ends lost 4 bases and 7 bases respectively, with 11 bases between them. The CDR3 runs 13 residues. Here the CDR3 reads CASSAQVGQPQHF. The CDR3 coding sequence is TGTGCCAGCAGTGCACAGGTAGGGCAGCCCCAGCATTTT.

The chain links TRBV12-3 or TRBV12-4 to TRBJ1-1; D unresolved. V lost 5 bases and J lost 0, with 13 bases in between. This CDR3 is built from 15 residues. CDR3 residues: CASSLTGYMNTEAFF. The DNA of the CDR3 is TGTGCCAGCAGTCTCACGGGCTACATGAACACTGAAGCTTTCTTT.

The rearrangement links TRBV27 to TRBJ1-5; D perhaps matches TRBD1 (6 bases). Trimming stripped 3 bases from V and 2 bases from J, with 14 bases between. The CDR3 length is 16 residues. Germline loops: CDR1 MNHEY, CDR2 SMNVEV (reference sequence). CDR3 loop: CASSFNRAFGNQPQHF. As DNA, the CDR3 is TGTGCCAGCAGTTTCAACAGGGCGTTCGGCAATCAGCCCCAGCATTTT.

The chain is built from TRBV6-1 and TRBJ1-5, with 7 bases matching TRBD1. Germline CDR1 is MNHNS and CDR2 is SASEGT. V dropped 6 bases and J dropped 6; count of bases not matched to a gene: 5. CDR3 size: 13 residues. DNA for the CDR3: TGTGCCAGCAGGGCAGGGGGGGGTCAGCCCCAGCATTTT. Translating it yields CASRAGGGQPQHF.

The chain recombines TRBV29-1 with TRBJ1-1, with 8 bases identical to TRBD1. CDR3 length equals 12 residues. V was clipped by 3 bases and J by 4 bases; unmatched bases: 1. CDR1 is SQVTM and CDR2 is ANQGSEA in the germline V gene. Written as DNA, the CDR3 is TGCAGCGTTGACAGGGGGCCCACTGAAGCTTTCTTT. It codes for CSVDRGPTEAFF.

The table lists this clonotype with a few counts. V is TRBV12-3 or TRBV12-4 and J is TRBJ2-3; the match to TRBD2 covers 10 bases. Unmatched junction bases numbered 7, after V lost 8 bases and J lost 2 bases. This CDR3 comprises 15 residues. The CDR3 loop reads CASQSSGGFTDTQYF. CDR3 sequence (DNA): TGTGCCAGCCAAAGTAGCGGGGGGTTCACAGATACGCAGTATTTT.

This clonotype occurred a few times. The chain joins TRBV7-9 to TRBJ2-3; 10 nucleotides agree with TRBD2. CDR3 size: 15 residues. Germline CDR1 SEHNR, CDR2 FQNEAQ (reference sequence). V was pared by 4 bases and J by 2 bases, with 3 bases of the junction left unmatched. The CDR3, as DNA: TGTGCCAGCAGCTGGCTAGCGGGGGACACAGATACGCAGTATTTT. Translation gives CASSWLAGDTDTQYF.

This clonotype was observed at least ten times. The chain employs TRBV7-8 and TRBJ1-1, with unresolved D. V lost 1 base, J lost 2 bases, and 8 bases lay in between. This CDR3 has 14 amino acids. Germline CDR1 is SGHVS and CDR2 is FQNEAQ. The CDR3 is CASSLGAPNTEAFF. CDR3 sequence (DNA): TGTGCCAGCAGCTTAGGGGCACCCAACACTGAAGCTTTCTTT.

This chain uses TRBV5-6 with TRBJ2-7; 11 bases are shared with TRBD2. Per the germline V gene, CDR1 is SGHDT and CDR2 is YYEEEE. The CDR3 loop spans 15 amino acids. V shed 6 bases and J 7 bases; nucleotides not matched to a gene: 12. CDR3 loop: CASISRTSGFGEQYF. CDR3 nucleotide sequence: TGTGCCAGCATCTCAAGGACTAGCGGGTTCGGTGAGCAGTACTTC. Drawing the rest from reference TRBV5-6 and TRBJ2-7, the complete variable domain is DAGVTQSPTHLIKTRGQQVTLRCSPKSGHDTVSWYQQALGQGPQFIFQYYEEEERQRGNFPDRFSGHQFPNYSSELNVNALLLGDSALYLCASISRTSGFGEQYFGPGTRLTVT.

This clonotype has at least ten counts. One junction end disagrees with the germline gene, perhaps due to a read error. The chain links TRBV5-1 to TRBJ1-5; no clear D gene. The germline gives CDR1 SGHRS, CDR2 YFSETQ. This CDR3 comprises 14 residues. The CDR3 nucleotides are TGTGCCAGCAGCTTGGGTCATAGCAATCAGCCCCAGCATTTT. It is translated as CASSLGHSNQPQHF.

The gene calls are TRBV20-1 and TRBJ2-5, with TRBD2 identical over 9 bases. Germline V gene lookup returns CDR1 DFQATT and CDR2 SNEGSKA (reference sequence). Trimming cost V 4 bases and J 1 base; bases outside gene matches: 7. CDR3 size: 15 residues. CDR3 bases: TGCAGTGCTATTTCAGCGGGGGGTCTCCAAGAGACCCAGTACTTC. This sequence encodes CSAISAGGLQETQYF.

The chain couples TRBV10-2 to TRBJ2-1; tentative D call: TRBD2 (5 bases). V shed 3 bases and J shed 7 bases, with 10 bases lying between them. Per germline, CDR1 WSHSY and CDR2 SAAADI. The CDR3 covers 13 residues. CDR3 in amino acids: CASSDGGFNEQFF. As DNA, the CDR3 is TGCGCCAGCAGTGATGGAGGCTTTAATGAGCAGTTCTTC.

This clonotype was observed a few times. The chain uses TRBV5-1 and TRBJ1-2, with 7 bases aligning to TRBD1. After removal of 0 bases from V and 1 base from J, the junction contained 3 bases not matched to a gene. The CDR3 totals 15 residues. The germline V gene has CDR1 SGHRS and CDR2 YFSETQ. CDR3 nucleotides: TGCGCCAGCAGCTTGGAGACAGGGCTTAACTATGGCTACACCTTC. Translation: CASSLETGLNYGYTF.